This TCR beta chain is drawn from a study of cytomegalovirus exposure and HLA in healthy donors. The PCR contained 60 Vbeta and 13 Jbeta primers. Sequencing used immunoSEQ multiplex PCR; TCRdb keeps in-frame clones, though not all of them. The table includes about 59,000 clones, about four fifths detected once. The length of the CDR3 is 12 residues. Germline V gene data show CDR1 as LGHNA and CDR2 as YSLEER. The V and J ends lost 0 bases and 10 bases respectively, with 9 bases between them. The chain uses TRBV4-3 and TRBJ1-2; D gene ambiguous. The material sequenced was PBMCs. The TCR originated in a man aged 25 to 40 in good health and CMV-seropositive. The CDR3 loop reads CASSQDGDAYTF. As DNA, the CDR3 is TGCGCCAGCAGCCAAGACGGTGATGCCTACACCTTC.